This T cell receptor (beta chain) was recorded in a study of shared clonotypes between healthy human individuals. V was shortened by 3 bases and J by 4 bases, with 10 bases between the two germline ends. The CDR3 has 13 residues. Looked up from germline, CDR1 is SGHRS and CDR2 is YFSETQ. In the sorted-subset replicate PCRs, 200 ng DNA, 30,000 or so T cell genomes, was used. Original handling: ImmunoSEQ yielded junction-only sequences lacking quality scores, so filtering differed. Profiling relied on immunoSEQ multiplex PCR, and the TCRdb table lists in-frame clones only, not all of them. The V and J calls and clone size come from that table; D and trimming were worked out from the DNA. The table records approximately 1.4 million clones, around 98% of them present only once. General study findings and limits: Incomplete sequencing of sorted subsets was indicated by rarefaction despite large depth.

Of note for this clone: Its antigen remains unknown. At the DNA level, this CDR3 is encoded by other sequences in the same sample as well.

The source is a man younger than 45 in good health. V is TRBV5-1 and J is TRBJ1-1; TRBD1 is a possible D gene (5 bases). Material for sequencing was naive CD4+ T cells sorted from blood. Sample subset: CD45RA+ positively selected. The CDR3 reads CASSWGLGTEAFF. The CDR3 DNA sequence: TGCGCCAGCAGCTGGGGACTTGGCACTGAAGCTTTCTTT.